These T cell receptor beta chains were read from a single sample in a study of OX40 agonist ivuxolimab in advanced cancers. Produced via immunoSEQ multiplex PCR; TCRdb's table is partial and in-frame only. The data contain about 13,000 clones, 75% to 90% of them seen just once; the ten biggest clones take up 30% to 45%. The specimen comprised CD4+ or CD8+ T cells sorted from blood, sampled in a trial of the OX40 agonist ivuxolimab. These receptors came from an adult with an advanced solid tumor such as melanoma, head and neck, liver or kidney cancer. Each CDR3 is given with its conserved first and last residue. The order of the fields is J gene, V gene, clone size, D gene, CDR3 DNA, CDR3 protein. D genes are given only for firm matches. Expanded clones are given a class, and other clones once, few, many or no size at all.

TRBJ1-2 TRBV11-2 . . TGTGCCAGCAGCTTAGTACAGGACTATGGCTACACCTTC CASSLVQDYGYTF
TRBJ2-1 TRBV29-1 . TRBD2 TGCAGCGCTCAACCCCCTAGCGGGAGAAGGGGTGAGCAGTTCTTC CSAQPPSGRRGEQFF
TRBJ2-1 TRBV5-1 . . TGCGCCAGCAGCTTGGAGTGGGGCAAATACAATGAGCAGTTCTTC CASSLEWGKYNEQFF
TRBJ1-6 TRBV28 . TRBD1 TGTGCCAGCAGTTCGCCCGGGACAGGGGTAAATTCACCCCTCCACTTT CASSSPGTGVNSPLHF
TRBJ2-5 TRBV9 . . TGTGCCAGCAGCGGAAACCAAGAGACCCAGTACTTC CASSGNQETQYF
TRBJ2-1 TRBV7-3 . . TGTGCCAGCAGCTTAAATTGGGCTGGTGAGCAGTTCTTC CASSLNWAGEQFF
TRBJ2-5 TRBV11-2 few . TGTGCCAGCAGCGGTGGCAGTTCAGAGACCCAGTACTTC CASSGGSSETQYF
TRBJ2-7 TRBV21-1 . . TGTGCCAGCAGCAAAGTGAGGCGGACAGAGCACGGTATAAGCTCCTACGAGCAGTACTTC CASSKVRRTEHGISSYEQYF
TRBJ1-2 TRBV29-1 . TRBD1 TGCAGCGTTGTGGGGATCGGGGACAGTCAGCAGATGCGCTACACCTTC CSVVGIGDSQQMRYTF
TRBJ2-1 TRBV27 . TRBD2 TGTGCCAGCAGTATCCTAGCGGCCTACAATGAGCAGTTCTTC CASSILAAYNEQFF